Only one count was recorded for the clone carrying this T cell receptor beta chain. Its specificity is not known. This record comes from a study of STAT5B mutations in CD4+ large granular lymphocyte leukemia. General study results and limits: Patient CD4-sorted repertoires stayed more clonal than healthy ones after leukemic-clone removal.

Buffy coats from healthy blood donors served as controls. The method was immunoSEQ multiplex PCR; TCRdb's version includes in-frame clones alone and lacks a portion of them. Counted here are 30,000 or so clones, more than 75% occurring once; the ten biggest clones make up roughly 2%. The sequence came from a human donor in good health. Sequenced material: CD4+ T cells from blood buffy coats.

The chain's CDR3 is CTSSQEQGRHYNEQFF. Here the CDR3 DNA reads TGCACCAGCAGCCAAGAGCAGGGAAGACACTACAATGAGCAGTTCTTC. The chain carries TRBV1 and TRBJ2-1; the listed D gene, TRBD1, was not tested against the DNA. TRBV1 is tagged as a pseudogene. The CDR3 spans 16 residues.